Below are 26 T cell receptor beta chains sequenced from a single sample in a study of CXCR3-negative and CXCR3-positive naive CD8 T cells. These receptors lack a known antigen. Study conclusions and caveats: Compared with CXCR3-negative naive cells, CXCR3-positive naive cells showed more hydrophobic TRB CDR3s.

The method, 5' RACE with UMI labels, was used to prepare the TRB cDNA libraries. TCRdb reprocessed the 5' RACE reads; each CDR3 protein has one entry and no DNA is given. This sample's table has approximately 140,000 distinct CDR3 sequences. Sequencing was carried out using naive CXCR3+ CD8+ T cells from blood. Documented subset: CD45RO-CCR7+CD27+CD95- naive CD8+ T cells expressing CXCR3 (TNR3+). The receptors come from a human donor in good health. Some clones in this sample may be carry-over from other donors' samples.

The chain is built from TRBV5-1 and TRBJ2-3; absent DNA, TCRdb's TRBD2 call cannot be checked. This CDR3 has 16 amino acids. Germline V gene lookup returns CDR1 SGHRS and CDR2 YFSETQ. This CDR3 is CASSLAVSGETDTQYF.

This chain uses TRBV4-3 with TRBJ2-3; the D gene TCRdb calls, TRBD2, cannot be checked with no DNA. Germline V gene lookup returns CDR1 LGHNA and CDR2 YSLEER. CDR3 size: 14 residues. CDR3 sequence reads: CASSQDPEADTQYF.

This chain joins TRBV9 and TRBJ2-5; TCRdb outputs TRBD1, but without DNA this stays unchecked. This CDR3 is built from 17 residues. The V gene's germline CDR1 is SGDLS and CDR2 YYNGEE. CDR3 sequence reads: CASSVTPGTGRQETQYF. The variable domain in full, with the rest retrieved from reference TRBV9 and TRBJ2-5, is DSGVTQTPKHLITATGQRVTLRCSPRSGDLSVYWYQQSLDQGLQFLIQYYNGEERAKGNILERFSAQQFPDLHSELNLSSLELGDSALYFCASSVTPGTGRQETQYFGPGTRLLVL.

This chain links TRBV12-3 or TRBV12-4 with TRBJ2-2. CDR3 length: 15 amino acids. CDR3 region: CASSLAVLRLGELFF.

The chain uses TRBV9 and TRBJ2-1; TCRdb's D gene call, TRBD2, goes unchecked for lack of DNA. The CDR3 consists of 16 residues. Per germline, CDR1 SGDLS and CDR2 YYNGEE. The CDR3 spells CASSVGLRGGGNEQFF.

The chain employs TRBV5-1 and TRBJ2-4; there is no DNA to check the TCRdb D call of TRBD1. This CDR3 contains 14 residues. Germline V CDR1 and CDR2: SGHRS, YFSETQ. The CDR3 loop is CASSPEGAKNIQYF.

The chain employs TRBV14 and TRBJ2-3; TCRdb reports TRBD2, a call that lacks DNA to check it against. CDR3 length: 12 residues. Germline V gene lookup returns CDR1 SGHDN and CDR2 FVKESK. CDR3 sequence: CARREDGDTQYF. Filled out from reference TRBV14 and TRBJ2-3, the complete variable domain reads EAGVTQFPSHSVIEKGQTVTLRCDPISGHDNLYWYRRVMGKEIKFLLHFVKESKQDESGMPNNRFLAERTGGTYSTLKVQPAELEDSGVYFCARREDGDTQYFGPGTRLTVL.

This sequence joins TRBV15 and TRBJ1-1; the D call from TCRdb, TRBD1, cannot be confirmed without DNA. CDR3 length equals 11 residues. Germline lookup yields CDR1 LNHNV and CDR2 YYDKDF (reference sequence). The chain's CDR3 is CATRGHRDAFF.

The chain links TRBV18 to TRBJ2-3; checking the TCRdb D call of TRBD1 is not possible without DNA. This CDR3 spans 15 amino acids. Germline V lookup: CDR1 KGHSH, CDR2 LQKENI. The CDR3 here is CASSPAGTGVDTQYF.

The J gene is TRBJ2-3, the V gene TRBV7-3. Germline V lookup: CDR1 SGHTA, CDR2 FQGTGA. CDR3 length: 14 residues. The chain's CDR3 is CASSSEAVTDTQYF.

The chain is built from TRBV29-1 and TRBJ1-2; TCRdb calls TRBD1, which cannot be checked without DNA. The CDR3 totals 14 residues. Germline assignment: CDR1 SQVTM and CDR2 ANQGSEA. The CDR3 loop reads CSVGPGTENYGYTF.

The CDR3: CASSQEVVDEQYF. The genes are TRBV4-1 and TRBJ2-7. The germline gives CDR1 MGHRA, CDR2 YSYEKL. This CDR3 has 13 amino acids.

V and J are TRBV7-8 and TRBJ2-7; as DNA is missing, the TRBD1 call by TCRdb cannot be tested. Per germline, CDR1 SGHVS and CDR2 FQNEAQ. CDR3 length: 14 residues. The CDR3 region is CASSSRGQGDEQYF.

The chain couples TRBV3-1 to TRBJ2-5; TCRdb picks TRBD1, but there is no DNA to check that call. Looked up from germline, CDR1 is LGHDT and CDR2 is YNNKEL (reference sequence). CDR3 size: 16 residues. The CDR3 protein is CASSQDWGGEMETQYF.

The chain has TRBV6-6 and TRBJ1-4; TCRdb outputs TRBD1, but without DNA this stays unchecked. The CDR3 runs 19 residues. The V gene's germline CDR1 is MNHNY and CDR2 SVGAGI (reference sequence). The CDR3 region is CASSYSMEIGTALNEKLFF.

The chain combines TRBV28 with TRBJ2-2; TCRdb gives TRBD1 as the D gene, but with no DNA this cannot be confirmed. Germline V gives CDR1 MDHEN, CDR2 SYDVKM. The CDR3 runs 14 residues. The CDR3 sequence: CATRTAEGPGELFF. Using reference TRBV28 and TRBJ2-2 for the parts outside the CDR3, the full variable domain is DVKVTQSSRYLVKRTGEKVFLECVQDMDHENMFWYRQDPGLGLRLIYFSYDVKMKEKGDIPEGYSVSREKKERFSLILESASTNQTSMYLCATRTAEGPGELFFGEGSRLTVL.

The CDR3 sequence is CATGRSINEQFF. The chain joins TRBV10-3 to TRBJ2-1; TCRdb's D gene call, TRBD1, goes unchecked for lack of DNA. The CDR3 has 12 residues. Germline CDR1 is ENHRY and CDR2 is SYGVKD.

The chain joins TRBV2 to TRBJ2-5; TCRdb reports TRBD1, a call that lacks DNA to check it against. CDR1 is SNHLY, CDR2 FYNNEI, per germline. This CDR3 comprises 15 residues. CDR3: CASSVAGGIQETQYF.

The chain couples TRBV6-5 to TRBJ2-7; TCRdb's D gene call, TRBD1, goes unchecked for lack of DNA. Germline CDR1 MNHEY, CDR2 SVGAGI. The CDR3 covers 14 residues. The CDR3 reads CASSYEGGAYEQYF.

The chain employs TRBV27 and TRBJ2-7. This CDR3 contains 14 residues. Per the germline V gene, CDR1 is MNHEY and CDR2 is SMNVEV (reference sequence). CDR3 protein: CASSIKGSDYEQYF.

The V and J genes are TRBV29-1 and TRBJ2-1; no DNA is available, so the TRBD2 call from TCRdb remains unchecked. Germline loops: CDR1 SQVTM, CDR2 ANQGSEA. The CDR3 has 15 amino acids. CDR3 sequence: CSVEDLAGVYNEQFF.

The chain carries TRBV7-6 and TRBJ2-1; TCRdb reports TRBD2, a call that lacks DNA to check it against. The CDR3 length is 17 residues. In germline, CDR1 is SGHVS, CDR2 FNYEAQ. This CDR3 is CASSLLTPGTRPDEQFF.

The chain combines TRBV2 with TRBJ2-7; without DNA, the TCRdb call of TRBD2 cannot be checked. The length of the CDR3 is 14 residues. Germline lookup yields CDR1 SNHLY and CDR2 FYNNEI. The CDR3 here is CASSEEPLAYEQYF.

The chain is built from TRBV10-3 and TRBJ2-1. Germline V gives CDR1 ENHRY, CDR2 SYGVKD. CDR3 length equals 15 residues. CDR3 sequence: CAIKDQSEFYNEQFF.

The CDR3 sequence is CASSPAAGGTDTQYF. The chain combines TRBV27 with TRBJ2-3; as DNA is missing, the TRBD2 call by TCRdb cannot be tested. The CDR3 sequence is 15 residues long. Germline CDR1 and CDR2: MNHEY and SMNVEV (reference sequence).

The gene calls are TRBV29-1 and TRBJ2-5. The germline gives CDR1 SQVTM, CDR2 ANQGSEA. This CDR3 has 12 amino acids. CDR3 protein: CSVAGPIETQYF.